Listed below are T cell receptor beta chains from one sample, sequenced in a study of T-cell reconstitution after alpha-beta-depleted transplantation in children. TCRdb re-derived calls from the PCR reads in MiXCR, one entry per CDR3 protein. The table records some 340,000 distinct CDR3 sequences, around a tenth of them present only once. This specimen consisted of PBMCs from the stem cell graft donor, obtained from the stem cell graft. All receptors derive from a human donor who donated a stem cell graft to a child with acute lymphoblastic leukemia. Both conserved end residues are part of each CDR3. The order of the fields is clone size, V gene, D gene, J gene, CDR3 DNA, CDR3 protein. A D gene is named only where the DNA matches it firmly. Not all rows give a size; the values are once, few, many and, for expanded clones, a class.

many	TRBV12-3/TRBV12-4	.	TRBJ1-2	TGTGCCAGCACCACTTCGGGACTCATGAACTATGGCTACACCTTC	CASTTSGLMNYGYTF
few	TRBV12-3/TRBV12-4	.	TRBJ1-2	TGTGCCAGCAGTTTATCCGCGGGCCTAGGCTACACCTTC	CASSLSAGLGYTF
few	TRBV9	TRBD2	TRBJ2-7	TGTGCCAGCAGCGTAGGATTGGGAGGACTAGCGGAGGTTGGGGGAGACGAGCAGTACTTC	CASSVGLGGLAEVGGDEQYF
few	TRBV7-3	TRBD1	TRBJ2-7	TGTGCCTCGCTTGACAGGGGCCTGTACGAGCAGTACTTC	CASLDRGLYEQYF
many	TRBV27	TRBD2	TRBJ2-7	TGTGCCAGCAGTCCCTCTAGCGGGAGGGCGGGGGAGCAGTACTTC	CASSPSSGRAGEQYF
.	TRBV9	.	TRBJ2-3	TGTGCCAGCAGCTTTGGGAACGCCAGCACAGATACGCAGTATTTT	CASSFGNASTDTQYF
.	TRBV18	TRBD1	TRBJ1-4	TGTGCCAGCTCCGCCCGGGACAGCCTTAAGGAAAAACTGTTTTTT	CASSARDSLKEKLFF
few	TRBV28	TRBD2	TRBJ2-5	TGTGCCAGCACTCCCGCGGGAGGCCCCCAAGAGACCCAGTACTTC	CASTPAGGPQETQYF
.	TRBV25-1	.	TRBJ2-7	TGTGCCAGCAGTGAATATTCAGGAATAGACGAGCAGTACTTC	CASSEYSGIDEQYF
few	TRBV11-1	TRBD2	TRBJ2-7	TGTGCCAGCAGCTCCTCCGGGACTAGCGGGCGGATCTTCTACGAGCAGTACTTC	CASSSSGTSGRIFYEQYF
few	TRBV7-9	.	TRBJ2-5	TGTGCCAGCAGCTCCACAGAGGAAGAGACCCAGTACTTC	CASSSTEEETQYF
many	TRBV20-1	TRBD2	TRBJ2-7	TGCAGTGCTAGAGATTATCTAGCGGAGACCTACGAGCAGTACTTC	CSARDYLAETYEQYF
few	TRBV4-1	TRBD1	TRBJ2-7	TGCGCCAGCAGTAAACTCGACAGGGCATCCTACGAGCAGTACTTC	CASSKLDRASYEQYF
few	TRBV27	.	TRBJ1-4	TGTGCCAGCAGAGTAGACCGACTGTCAGAAAAACTGTTTTTT	CASRVDRLSEKLFF
many	TRBV20-1	TRBD2	TRBJ2-5	TGCAGTGCCCGGACTAGCGGGACGGTGGAGACCCAGTACTTC	CSARTSGTVETQYF
.	TRBV3-1	.	TRBJ2-1	TGTGCCAGCACCAAGAGTAGGAGATCTGGGTACAATGAGCAGTTCTTC	CASTKSRRSGYNEQFF
.	TRBV25-1	.	TRBJ2-5	TGTGCCAGCAGTGCGGACCAAGAGACCCAGTACTTC	CASSADQETQYF
many	TRBV5-1	.	TRBJ2-7	TGCGCCAGCAGCTTGGAACGGGCGGAGGACGAGCAGTACTTC	CASSLERAEDEQYF
.	TRBV6-2/TRBV6-3	.	TRBJ1-6	TGTGCCAGCAGTTCCTCAAGAGGGACTTCACCCCTCCACTTT	CASSSSRGTSPLHF
few	TRBV20-1	TRBD1	TRBJ2-7	TGCAGTGCCCAGCTCGGGGCAGGGGGCTACGAGCAGTACTTC	CSAQLGAGGYEQYF
many	TRBV27	.	TRBJ2-7	TGTGCCAGCAGTTTATCGGAGGCCTACGAGCAGTACTTC	CASSLSEAYEQYF
few	TRBV11-2	.	TRBJ2-3	TGTGCCAGCAGCTTAGAGGTCCGCGATACGCAGTATTTT	CASSLEVRDTQYF
many	TRBV9	.	TRBJ1-1	TGTGCCAGCAGCGTCACACTGAACACTGAAGCTTTCTTT	CASSVTLNTEAFF
many	TRBV11-2	TRBD2	TRBJ2-2	TGTGCCAGCAGGCGTCCGGGACTAGCGGCGGGTAGGACCGGGGAGCTGTTTTTT	CASRRPGLAAGRTGELFF
.	TRBV5-6	TRBD1	TRBJ2-7	TGTGCCAGCAGTAAGACAGGGGGCTCCTACGAGCAGTACTTC	CASSKTGGSYEQYF
few	TRBV10-3	TRBD2	TRBJ2-1	TGTGCCATCAGTGGTAACGTGGGAGGGTTCCACAATGAGCAGTTCTTC	CAISGNVGGFHNEQFF
few	TRBV12-3/TRBV12-4	.	TRBJ2-2	TGTGCCAGCAGTTTAGGGCACAGGGCGAACACCGGGGAGCTGTTTTTT	CASSLGHRANTGELFF
few	TRBV12-3/TRBV12-4	TRBD1	TRBJ1-4	TGTGCCAGTCAAGACAGGGGGCGCCTGAATGAAAAACTGTTTTTT	CASQDRGRLNEKLFF
.	TRBV7-9	TRBD2	TRBJ2-7	TGTGCCAGCAGCTCCCGGGGAGGGGAGGTCGACGAGCAGTACTTC	CASSSRGGEVDEQYF
many	TRBV29-1	TRBD1	TRBJ2-1	TGCAGCGTTGAAGGGGGGACAGCGAGGCTAGGGGAGCAGTTCTTC	CSVEGGTARLGEQFF
few	TRBV28	.	TRBJ1-2	TGTGCCAGCACGGGGACATTCTATGGCTACACCTTC	CASTGTFYGYTF
once	TRBV7-2	.	TRBJ2-3	TGTGCCAGCGGCCGCCCTCTAGGGTCGCAGTATTTT	CASGRPLGSQYF
.	TRBV2	TRBD2	TRBJ2-4	TGTGCCAGCACCGGGAGGGCCGTCGACATTCAGTACTTC	CASTGRAVDIQYF
many	TRBV7-2	.	TRBJ1-5	TGTGCCAGCAGCTTAGGGACCGCCTATAGCAATCAGCCCCAGCATTTT	CASSLGTAYSNQPQHF
.	TRBV19	TRBD1	TRBJ2-2	TGTGCCAGTGCCTTAGGGACAGGGTTGGCCGGGGAGCTGTTTTTT	CASALGTGLAGELFF
few	TRBV20-1	.	TRBJ1-6	TGCAGTGCTAGAGATACAGGGAGCTCCTATAATTCACCCCTCCACTTT	CSARDTGSSYNSPLHF
.	TRBV27	TRBD1	TRBJ2-4	TGTGCCAGCAGTCTTCAGGGGGCTGGGAACATTCAGTACTTC	CASSLQGAGNIQYF
.	TRBV12-3/TRBV12-4	TRBD1	TRBJ1-2	TGTGCCAGCAGGTACGGACAGGGGTCCAGCTACACCTTC	CASRYGQGSSYTF
.	TRBV3-1	.	TRBJ1-1	TGTGCCAGCAGCCAAGGGTACAGGTCGTGGACTGAAGCTTTCTTT	CASSQGYRSWTEAFF
.	TRBV3-1	TRBD2	TRBJ2-3	TGTGCCAGCAGCCAAGGCAGACTAGCGAGAAGCACAGATACGCAGTATTTT	CASSQGRLARSTDTQYF
many	TRBV20-1	.	TRBJ2-3	TGCAGTGCTAGAGCGACGGGAGATACGCAGTATTTT	CSARATGDTQYF
few	TRBV9	.	TRBJ2-5	TGTGCCAGCAGCGTTGGGGCCGAAGAGACCCAGTACTTC	CASSVGAEETQYF
.	TRBV11-1	.	TRBJ2-3	TGTGCCAGCAGCTTCGAAAAGCGCCCCCGCAGGGACACAGATACGCAGTATTTT	CASSFEKRPRRDTDTQYF
.	TRBV7-2	TRBD2	TRBJ2-7	TGTGCCAGCAGCTTAGGTTTTGGGGGAGGGCCCTCCGAGCAGTACTTC	CASSLGFGGGPSEQYF
.	TRBV11-2	.	TRBJ2-7	TGTGCCAGCAGCCTAGGCCCGCTTGGAGGCGCCAGTGGAGACGAGCAGTACTTC	CASSLGPLGGASGDEQYF
.	TRBV4-3	.	TRBJ1-4	TGCGCCAGCAGCCAAGGCGGCGGGAAGACTAATGAAAAACTGTTTTTT	CASSQGGGKTNEKLFF